These 22 T cell receptor beta chains were all obtained from the same sample, sequenced in a study of immune heterogeneity within non-small cell lung tumors. The authors amplified TCR beta CDR3 by multiplex PCR with 32 V and 13 J primers. MiXCR, applied by TCRdb to the multiplex PCR reads, yields one record per CDR3 protein. Among about 4,600 distinct CDR3 sequences listed, 30% to 40% were seen once. Genomic DNA extracted from bulk tumor tissue served as template. A total of around 590 ng was used per sample. Each primary tumor yielded several biopsies, collected far apart from one another at surgery. Each patient presented with untreated, newly diagnosed non-small cell lung cancer and received curative surgery. Sequenced: lung tumor tissue. The receptors stem from a woman aged 45-65 years with non-small cell lung cancer.

Only a few counts were recorded for this clonotype. The rearrangement links TRBV19 to TRBJ2-5, with D perhaps matching TRBD2 (5 bases). Germline values: CDR1 LNHDA, CDR2 SQIVND (reference sequence). Trimming removed 5 bases at V and 4 bases at J, with 17 bases between. The CDR3 is 15 amino acids. The CDR3 nucleotides read TGTGCCAGTAGTGAAACTCACCACCGGGGAGAGACCCAGTACTTC. This codes for CASSETHHRGETQYF.

This clonotype is medium-sized within its sample. The chain has TRBV5-1 and TRBJ2-3; 9 bases map to TRBD2. The V gene's germline CDR1 is SGHRS and CDR2 YFSETQ. The CDR3 has 15 residues. The V gene end was trimmed by 5 bases and the J gene end by 1 base; junction bases not matched to a gene: 5. The CDR3 here is CASSGLAGGTDTQYF. CDR3 sequence (DNA): TGCGCCAGCAGTGGATTAGCGGGGGGCACAGATACGCAGTATTTT.

As to this clonotype: One base away lies a much larger clone, so this may be a sequencing read error. V is TRBV28 and J is TRBJ1-5; D gene ambiguous. The V end was cut by 6 bases, the J end by 11 bases, with 17 bases between. Germline CDR1 is MDHEN and CDR2 is SYDVKM. The CDR3 has 13 residues. The CDR3: CASRTHGPRSQHF. CDR3 coding DNA: TGTGCCAGCAGGACGCACGGTCCCAGGTCCCAGCATTTT. Full variable domain (rest looked up from reference TRBV28 and TRBJ1-5): DVKVTQSSRYLVKRTGEKVFLECVQDMDHENMFWYRQDPGLGLRLIYFSYDVKMKEKGDIPEGYSVSREKKERFSLILESASTNQTSMYLCASRTHGPRSQHFGDGTRLSIL.

V gene TRBV5-1 combines with J gene TRBJ1-6; D is uncertain. Germline lookup yields CDR1 SGHRS and CDR2 YFSETQ. The CDR3 runs to 12 residues. V lost 5 bases, J lost 8 bases, and 8 bases lay in between. The CDR3 loop is CASSSGYSPLHF. CDR3 DNA: TGCGCCAGCAGTTCGGGCTATTCACCCCTCCACTTT.

The rearrangement uses TRBV28 and TRBJ1-1, with a tentative D call TRBD1 (6 bases). The CDR3 runs to 15 residues. CDR1 is MDHEN and CDR2 is SYDVKM in the germline V gene. Trimming shortened V by 2 bases and J by 1 base, and 11 bases separated the two germline ends. CDR3 bases: TGTGCCAGCAGTTTAACAGGGAAAGGGAACACTGAAGCTTTCTTT. This gives the protein CASSLTGKGNTEAFF.

This chain uses TRBV5-6 with TRBJ2-7, with a possible D match to TRBD1 (5 bases). The CDR3 loop spans 13 amino acids. V was clipped by 2 bases and J by 1 base, with 7 bases between them. Germline V gene sequence: CDR1 SGHDT, CDR2 YYEEEE. The DNA for the CDR3 is TGTGCCAGCAGCTTCGACAGATCCTACGAGCAGTACTTC. Amino acid sequence: CASSFDRSYEQYF.

This clonotype showed up just a few times. V and J are TRBV29-1 and TRBJ2-1, with 9 bases lining up with TRBD1. The CDR3 has 13 amino acids. V lost 3 bases to trimming and J lost 6 bases; unmatched junction nucleotides: 3. Per germline, CDR1 SQVTM and CDR2 ANQGSEA. CDR3 sequence reads: CSVEATGGNEQFF. The CDR3 DNA follows: TGCAGCGTTGAGGCGACAGGGGGCAATGAGCAGTTCTTC.

Relative to its sample, this clonotype is large. The genes are TRBV2 and TRBJ2-2, with 10 bases that match TRBD1. CDR3 length: 14 residues. V shed 6 bases, J shed 4 bases, and the junction held 2 bases outside the gene matches. Germline V gene data show CDR1 as SNHLY and CDR2 as FYNNEI. The CDR3 here is CASRRTGGTGELFF. CDR3 nucleotide sequence: TGTGCCAGCAGACGGACAGGGGGCACCGGGGAGCTGTTTTTT.

This clonotype is judged medium-sized. CDR3 DNA: TGCAGTGCTAGAGGGGACAGGAGGGGAAACACCATATATTTT. It yields the protein CSARGDRRGNTIYF. V is TRBV20-1 and J is TRBJ1-3, with 8 nucleotides matching TRBD1. This CDR3 spans 14 amino acids. Germline V gene sequence: CDR1 DFQATT, CDR2 SNEGSKA (reference sequence). The V segment lost 1 base and the J segment 4 bases; nucleotides outside the gene matches: 3.

This clonotype was seen at least ten times. The V gene is TRBV6-1, the J gene TRBJ2-5; 13 bases fit TRBD2. Losses at the gene ends were 7 bases for V and 9 bases for J; bases not matched to a gene: 14. The CDR3 extends over 16 amino acids. Germline CDR1 MNHNS, CDR2 SASEGT. CDR3 region: CASTPGTSGALMAQYF. In nucleotides, the CDR3 is TGTGCCAGCACCCCCGGGACTAGCGGGGCCCTTATGGCCCAGTACTTC.

This clonotype rates as medium-sized. The chain links TRBV27 to TRBJ2-3; a possible D gene is TRBD1 (5 bases). The CDR3 runs 13 residues. Per the germline V gene, CDR1 is MNHEY and CDR2 is SMNVEV (reference sequence). Deletions cut 6 bases from V and 4 bases from J, with 11 bases between. In nucleotides, the CDR3 is TGTGCCAGCAGCAGGGTCGGCGCAGATACGCAGTATTTT. It encodes CASSRVGADTQYF.

By sample share, this clonotype is medium-sized. This sequence joins TRBV6-5 and TRBJ2-7; TRBD2 might be the D (5 bases). Trimming left V 2 bases short and J 6 bases short, with 11 bases between. This CDR3 region has 13 residues. CDR1 and CDR2 (germline): MNHEY, SVGAGI. The CDR3 nucleotides are TGTGCCAGCAGTTACCGGGCGGACTGCGAGCAGTACTTC. It translates to CASSYRADCEQYF.

To note about this clonotype: With a much larger clone just one base away, this may be a read error. The chain combines TRBV7-6 with TRBJ2-2, with 7 bases matching TRBD2. Germline lookup yields CDR1 SGHVS and CDR2 FNYEAQ. Unmatched junction bases numbered 6, after V lost 0 bases and J lost 5 bases. The CDR3 consists of 16 residues. CDR3 in amino acids: CASSLARAGRTGELFF. The CDR3 DNA reads as TGTGCCAGCAGCTTAGCGAGAGCGGGGAGGACCGGGGAGCTGTTTTTT.

In its sample, this clonotype is medium-sized. The rearrangement joins TRBV7-8 to TRBJ2-1; 8 bases fit TRBD2. CDR1 and CDR2 from the germline V gene are SGHVS and FQNEAQ. The junction had 9 bases not matched to a gene; V was cut back by 2 bases and J by 9 bases. The CDR3 has 15 amino acids. This CDR3 reads CASSLNPGLGVEQFF. As DNA, the CDR3 is TGTGCCAGCAGCTTAAATCCGGGACTAGGGGTTGAGCAGTTCTTC.

This clonotype is medium-sized within its sample. The chain is built from TRBV6-1 and TRBJ2-1; TRBD2 matches at 11 bases. The CDR3 extends over 16 amino acids. V gave up 6 bases and J gave up 8 bases; unmatched junction bases: 12. Germline V gene sequence: CDR1 MNHNS, CDR2 SASEGT. The CDR3 DNA is TGTGCCAGCAGCTCCGCCTGGGGACTAGCGGACCATGAGCAGTTCTTC. It specifies CASSSAWGLADHEQFF.

V and J are TRBV11-3 and TRBJ2-2; D not certain. The V end lost 5 bases, the J end lost 1 base, and 11 bases lay between the germline ends. Looked up from germline, CDR1 is SGHNT and CDR2 is YENEEA. CDR3 length: 15 amino acids. The CDR3 DNA follows: TGTGCCAGCAGCCGAGGTTTCGGGAACACCGGGGAGCTGTTTTTT. Its protein is CASSRGFGNTGELFF.

In its sample, this clonotype ranks as medium-sized. The V gene is TRBV20-1, the J gene TRBJ1-2; TRBD1 matches 8 bases. Germline CDR1 is DFQATT and CDR2 is SNEGSKA (reference sequence). V lost 1 base to trimming and J lost 4 bases; unmatched junction nucleotides: 11. CDR3 length equals 16 residues. The CDR3 sequence: CSARAGAGGGSYGYTF. The CDR3, as DNA: TGCAGTGCTAGAGCTGGGGCAGGGGGCGGAAGCTATGGCTACACCTTC.

This clonotype has ten or more counts. This chain connects TRBV11-2 to TRBJ1-2; D remains ambiguous. V lost 3 bases to trimming and J lost 4 bases, with 6 bases between them. In germline, CDR1 is SGHAT, CDR2 FQNNGV. There are 12 residues in the CDR3. CDR3 DNA sequence: TGTGCCAGCAGCTTCGATGGCTATGGCTACACCTTC. It translates to CASSFDGYGYTF.

In regard to this clonotype: Since no conserved phenylalanine or tryptophan closes the CDR3, a read error is the likely cause. The DNA is left out, because the CDR3 cannot be placed on it with certainty; the CDR3 is given as TCRdb lists it. This chain links TRBV6-2 or TRBV6-3 with TRBJ2-3; the table names TRBD2, a call not compared with the DNA. Germline CDR1 MNHEY, CDR2 SVGEGT. 15 amino acids form the CDR3, both terminal residues included. The CDR3 spells CASSFPTGTYRYFGP.

By share, this clonotype ranks as medium-sized. The V and J genes are TRBV20-1 and TRBJ2-7; D call uncertain. The CDR3 loop spans 13 amino acids. V lost 4 bases and J lost 9, with 19 bases in between. Germline V gene data show CDR1 as DFQATT and CDR2 as SNEGSKA (reference sequence). The CDR3 DNA follows: TGCAGTGCTACGACATATTTTGGCCTTGGGCAGTACTTC. Translation: CSATTYFGLGQYF.

V gene TRBV7-9 combines with J gene TRBJ2-2; D remains ambiguous. Trimming shortened V by 5 bases and J by 4 bases, and 5 bases separated the two germline ends. This CDR3 is 12 amino acids long. Germline loops: CDR1 SEHNR, CDR2 FQNEAQ (reference sequence). Here the CDR3 reads CASSPATGELFF. In nucleotides, the CDR3 is TGTGCCAGCAGCCCCGCCACCGGGGAGCTGTTTTTT.

This clonotype is medium-sized by share. This chain connects TRBV12-3 or TRBV12-4 to TRBJ1-1; TRBD1 aligns across 12 bases. The CDR3 extends over 20 amino acids. The V gene end was trimmed by 6 bases and the J gene end by 1 base; junction bases not matched to a gene: 18. The CDR3: CASSDFYTGTGGGRNTEAFF. CDR3 nucleotide sequence: TGTGCCAGCAGCGATTTTTACACCGGGACAGGGGGCGGGAGGAACACTGAAGCTTTCTTT.